The 20 T cell receptor beta chains listed next were all sequenced from one sample in a study of response to subunit inactivated influenza vaccine. From the RT-PCR reads, TCRdb called clonotypes with MiXCR, one entry per CDR3 protein. The sample shows approximately 530,000 distinct CDR3 sequences, 10% to 15% of them seen only once. Material: PBMCs from blood, obtained roughly 46 days after vaccination. The receptor source for this set is a man aged 45 to 65 who received an inactivated influenza vaccine.

The chain employs TRBV7-9 and TRBJ2-7; TRBD2 agrees at 9 bases. CDR1 and CDR2 from the germline V gene are SEHNR and FQNEAQ (reference sequence). The CDR3 contains 16 residues. V shed 6 bases and J 0 bases; nucleotides not matched to a gene: 9. CDR3 residues: CASSLSGGLASYEQYF. CDR3 bases: TGTGCCAGCAGTTTGTCTGGGGGACTAGCCTCCTACGAGCAGTACTTC. The whole variable domain, filled in from reference TRBV7-9 and TRBJ2-7, reads DTGVSQNPRHKITKRGQNVTFRCDPISEHNRLYWYRQTLGQGPEFLTYFQNEAQLEKSRLLSDRFSAERPKGSFSTLEIQRTEQGDSAMYLCASSLSGGLASYEQYFGPGTRLTVT.

V gene TRBV7-9 combines with J gene TRBJ2-3, with D tentatively TRBD1 (5 bases). Trimming pared 4 bases from V and 10 bases from J, leaving 21 bases between. The CDR3 is 15 amino acids. Per the germline V gene, CDR1 is SEHNR and CDR2 is FQNEAQ (reference sequence). The CDR3 DNA follows: TGTGCCAGCAGCTCGCTAGGAACAGGCTCCCATGCGCAGTATTTT. It encodes CASSSLGTGSHAQYF.

Turning to this clonotype: A much larger clone lies a single base off, so this may be a read error. The V and J genes are TRBV20-1 and TRBJ1-1; a weak D match, TRBD1 (6 bases). Germline CDR1 is DFQATT and CDR2 is SNEGSKA (reference sequence). CDR3 length equals 17 residues. Here the CDR3 DNA reads TGCTGTGCTAGGGCCATTGGGGGGGCGAGTGTGAACACTGAAGCTTTCTTT. Its protein is CCARAIGGASVNTEAFF.

The chain carries TRBV6-5 and TRBJ2-1; D gene ambiguous. The CDR3 consists of 16 residues. Trimming took 0 bases from V and 1 from J, leaving 10 bases between them. CDR1 MNHEY and CDR2 SVGAGI come from the germline V gene. Here the CDR3 reads CASSYSHMGSYNEQFF. The DNA of the CDR3 is TGTGCCAGCAGTTACTCACATATGGGGTCCTACAATGAGCAGTTCTTC.

V and J are TRBV4-1 and TRBJ2-7; tentatively, D is TRBD2 (7 bases). Germline CDR1 and CDR2: MGHRA and YSYEKL. V was shortened by 0 bases and J by 0 bases, with 18 bases between the two germline ends. The CDR3 contains 18 residues. CDR3 coding DNA: TGCGCCAGCAGCCAAGATCCCAAATGGGGGGGGGCCTCCTACGAGCAGTACTTC. Translation gives CASSQDPKWGGASYEQYF.

The chain carries TRBV20-1 and TRBJ1-3; no clear D gene. Between the trimmed V and J ends, which lost 0 bases and 3 bases, there was a span of 9 bases. The germline gives CDR1 DFQATT, CDR2 SNEGSKA (reference sequence). The CDR3 has 14 residues. The CDR3 DNA is TGCAGTGCTAGAGATGCAGTCAATGGAAACACCATATATTTT. Translation gives CSARDAVNGNTIYF.

This clonotype was recorded a few times. This sequence joins TRBV15 and TRBJ1-5; D is ambiguous. The CDR3 is made up of 16 amino acids. In germline, CDR1 is LNHNV, CDR2 YYDKDF (reference sequence). V lost 0 bases to trimming and J lost 1 base, with 10 bases between them. The CDR3 nucleotides are TGTGCCACCAGCAGAGATCTCACCTTAAGCAATCAGCCCCAGCATTTT. Protein sequence: CATSRDLTLSNQPQHF. Using reference TRBV15 and TRBJ1-5 for the parts outside the CDR3, the full variable domain is DAMVIQNPRYQVTQFGKPVTLSCSQTLNHNVMYWYQQKSSQAPKLLFHYYDKDFNNEADTPDNFQSRRPNTSFCFLDIRSPGLGDTAMYLCATSRDLTLSNQPQHFGDGTRLSIL.

The rearrangement links TRBV20-1 to TRBJ1-6; 8 nucleotides line up with TRBD1. The J segment lost 7 bases and the V segment lost 0 bases, leaving 8 bases of the junction unmatched. The germline CDR1 and CDR2 sequences are DFQATT and SNEGSKA (reference sequence). The CDR3 sequence is 16 residues long. CDR3 bases: TGCAGTGCTAGAGACCCTTCTACAGGGGGGAATTCACCCCTCCACTTT. Translation gives CSARDPSTGGNSPLHF.

This clonotype was found a few times. The V and J genes are TRBV7-6 and TRBJ2-7, with 8 nucleotides matching TRBD2. The CDR3 spans 16 residues. The V gene's germline CDR1 is SGHVS and CDR2 FNYEAQ. The V and J ends lost 4 bases and 7 bases, in that order; junction bases with no gene match: 15. The CDR3 DNA follows: TGTGCCAGCAGCTCCGGAAGGAGCCGGGCGGGGGGAGAGCAGTACTTC. It codes for CASSSGRSRAGGEQYF. The variable domain in full, completed from reference TRBV7-6 and TRBJ2-7, reads GAGVSQSPRYKVTKRGQDVALRCDPISGHVSLYWYRQALGQGPEFLTYFNYEAQQDKSGLPNDRFSAERPEGSISTLTIQRTEQRDSAMYRCASSSGRSRAGGEQYFGPGTRLTVT.

This clonotype was seen ten or more times. The chain employs TRBV12-3 or TRBV12-4 and TRBJ2-7; a possible D gene is TRBD1 (6 bases). V was pared by 4 bases and J by 3 bases, with 19 bases between. The CDR3 runs 16 residues. CDR3 coding DNA: TGTGCCAGCAGTTCTCAGCTTCAGGGGCAGGTCTACGAGCAGTACTTC. This gives the protein CASSSQLQGQVYEQYF.

As to this clonotype: A much larger clone lies a single base off, so this may be a read error. This rearrangement joins TRBV20-1 to TRBJ2-1; 9 bases are shared with TRBD2. V trimming: 4 bases; J trimming: 7 bases; junction bases outside the gene matches: 14. Germline V gives CDR1 DFQATT, CDR2 SNEGSKA (reference sequence). The CDR3 extends over 16 amino acids. CDR3 coding DNA: TGCAGTGCTAATCTTGTTAGCGGGGGCTCCGAGAATGAGCAGTTCTTC. Its translation is CSANLVSGGSENEQFF.

This clonotype appeared a few times. This chain joins TRBV4-2 and TRBJ2-2; no reliable D call. V was clipped by 0 bases and J by 11 bases, with 4 bases between them. This CDR3 comprises 11 residues. Germline lookup yields CDR1 LGHNA and CDR2 YNFKEQ. CDR3 DNA sequence: TGTGCCAGCAGCCAAGAGCGAGAGCTGTTTTTT. Protein: CASSQERELFF.

The chain is built from TRBV7-2 and TRBJ1-2; D call uncertain. The ends were cut back, 2 bases at V and 7 bases at J, with 8 bases in the middle. CDR1 and CDR2 (germline): SGHTA, FQGNSA. CDR3 size: 12 residues. The CDR3 region is CASSLREGGYTF. CDR3 sequence (DNA): TGTGCCAGCAGCTTAAGAGAAGGTGGCTACACCTTC.

This clonotype was seen at least ten times. The gene calls are TRBV6-1 and TRBJ1-5, with TRBD1 matching over 9 bases. Trimming cost V 7 bases and J 5 bases; bases outside gene matches: 6. The CDR3 consists of 14 residues. Germline CDR1 MNHNS, CDR2 SASEGT. The DNA for the CDR3 is TGTGCCAGCACGCCGGGACAGGGTGATCAGCCCCAGCATTTT. Its protein is CASTPGQGDQPQHF.

Only a few counts were recorded for this clonotype. The J gene is TRBJ2-6, the V gene TRBV20-1; 9 bases agree with TRBD1. Trimming took 5 bases from V and 2 from J; bases not matched to a gene: 10. Germline values: CDR1 DFQATT, CDR2 SNEGSKA (reference sequence). The CDR3 sequence is 17 residues long. The CDR3 spells CSAVGTGRQTGANVLTF. The CDR3 coding sequence is TGCAGTGCTGTGGGGACAGGGAGACAGACTGGGGCCAACGTCCTGACTTTC.

The table lists this clonotype with a few counts. The chain is built from TRBV5-1 and TRBJ2-7; D is ambiguous. V was clipped by 1 base and J by 2 bases, with 10 bases between them. The CDR3 spans 14 residues. Germline CDR1 reads SGHRS; CDR2 reads YFSETQ. The CDR3 region is CASSLSLPAYEQYF. The CDR3 nucleotides are TGCGCCAGCAGCTTGTCTCTTCCCGCCTACGAGCAGTACTTC. Variable domain in full (rest from reference TRBV5-1 and TRBJ2-7): KAGVTQTPRYLIKTRGQQVTLSCSPISGHRSVSWYQQTPGQGLQFLFEYFSETQRNKGNFPGRFSGRQFSNSRSEMNVSTLELGDSALYLCASSLSLPAYEQYFGPGTRLTVT.

This clonotype has a count of ten or more. The chain couples TRBV10-3 to TRBJ1-3, with D hard to call. Trimming took 6 bases from V and 0 from J, leaving 9 bases between them. Germline-derived CDR1 and CDR2 are ENHRY and SYGVKD. This CDR3 is 14 amino acids long. The CDR3 loop is CAIRDSRSGNTIYF. The CDR3 DNA reads TGTGCCATCAGGGACTCCCGCTCTGGAAACACCATATATTTT.

This clonotype has only a few counts. The V and J genes are TRBV20-1 and TRBJ2-7, with D uncertain. From germline, CDR1 is DFQATT and CDR2 SNEGSKA (reference sequence). The CDR3 is 14 residues long. Trimming removed 4 bases from V and 2 bases from J, with 15 bases in between. The DNA for the CDR3 is TGCAGTGCTACTGGACCGACCACCACCTACGAGCAGTACTTC. Translation: CSATGPTTTYEQYF.

There are a few counts of this clonotype. V gene TRBV20-1 combines with J gene TRBJ2-7; D call uncertain. Trimming took 3 bases from V and 1 from J, leaving 16 bases between them. Per the germline V gene, CDR1 is DFQATT and CDR2 is SNEGSKA (reference sequence). The CDR3 contains 15 residues. The CDR3 loop reads CSARRGRQRSYEQYF. In DNA form, the CDR3 reads TGCAGTGCTAGGAGAGGTCGGCAGCGTTCCTACGAGCAGTACTTC.

This clonotype has a handful of counts. This chain connects TRBV10-2 to TRBJ1-4, with TRBD1 as a possible D gene (5 bases). This CDR3 has 14 residues. Deletions cut 4 bases from V and 10 bases from J, with 16 bases between. CDR1 and CDR2 (germline): WSHSY, SAAADI. CDR3 residues: CASSVAGGDVKLFF. For the CDR3, the DNA is TGCGCCAGCAGTGTGGCGGGAGGGGATGTAAAACTGTTTTTT.